The rows below give T cell receptor beta chains drawn from one sample of a study of cytomegalovirus exposure and HLA in healthy donors. Using immunoSEQ multiplex PCR, the repertoire was profiled, and TCRdb retains in-frame clones only, with some absent. Of roughly 120,000 clones in the sample, roughly three fifths were seen once. The sequenced material came from PBMCs. These receptors all come from a middle-aged man in good health and CMV-seropositive. The CDR3 runs from the conserved cysteine through the conserved F or W. The D gene is left open where the match is weak. Clone size is given for some rows only: seen once, a few or many times, or a class if the clone is expanded.

NA | 14 | TRBJ1-4 | NA | TRBV7-8 | TGTGCCAGCAGCCTCAACAGTGGGAATGAAAAACTGTTTTTT | CASSLNSGNEKLFF
TRBD2 | 15 | TRBJ2-1 | NA | TRBV7-3 | TGTACCAGCAGCTTAAGCGGGAGGGCGAAGGATGAGCAGTTCTTC | CTSSLSGRAKDEQFF
TRBD1 | 12 | TRBJ1-2 | NA | TRBV13 | TGTGCCAGCAGCGGACAGGGCTATGGCTACACCTTC | CASSGQGYGYTF
NA | 13 | TRBJ2-5 | few | TRBV10-1 | TGCGCCAGCAGTGAGTCCGGGGAAGGGACCCAGTACTTC | CASSESGEGTQYF
NA | 12 | TRBJ2-7 | few | TRBV7-9 | TGTGCCAGCAGCTTACAGGGTGACGAGCAGTACTTC | CASSLQGDEQYF
TRBD2 | 14 | TRBJ2-5 | NA | TRBV10-1 | TGCGCCAGCAGTGGGACTAGCGGGGAAGAGACCCAGTACTTC | CASSGTSGEETQYF
TRBD1 | 13 | TRBJ2-5 | NA | TRBV5-4 | TGTGCCAGCAGCCCCAGGGGGCTACTAACCCAGTACTTC | CASSPRGLLTQYF
TRBD2 | 16 | TRBJ2-5 | NA | TRBV7-9 | TGTGCCAGCAGCTTGGATCTAGCGGGGCGCCAAGAGACCCAGTACTTC | CASSLDLAGRQETQYF
TRBD1 | 16 | TRBJ2-2 | once | TRBV4-1 | TGCGCCAGCAGCCAAGGGACAGGGGGAATCGCCGGGGAGCTGTTTTTT | CASSQGTGGIAGELFF
TRBD2 | 11 | TRBJ2-7 | NA | TRBV7-9 | TGTGCCAGCGCGGGGGCCTACGAGCAGTACTTC | CASAGAYEQYF
TRBD2 | 18 | TRBJ2-7 | NA | TRBV5-6 | TGTGCCAGCAGCTTGATCCCAGGGCTGTGGGGACTAGTCAGAGAGCAGTACTTC | CASSLIPGLWGLVREQYF
NA | 15 | TRBJ2-1 | NA | TRBV9 | TGTGCCAGCAGCGTAGCGTGGGAGTTGTACAATGAGCAGTTCTTC | CASSVAWELYNEQFF
NA | 17 | TRBJ2-1 | NA | TRBV11-3 | TGTGCCAGCAGCTTAGATGGGGGAGGCGTTCCCTACAATGAGCAGTTCTTC | CASSLDGGGVPYNEQFF
TRBD1 | 15 | TRBJ1-5 | NA | TRBV27 | TGTGCCAGCAGTTCGGACAGGCATCATGGTCAGCCCCAGCATTTT | CASSSDRHHGQPQHF
TRBD1 | 18 | TRBJ1-1 | many | TRBV5-6 | TGTGCCAGCAGCTATCAATTCGGGACAGGGAAGGTCTCCACTGAAGCTTTCTTT | CASSYQFGTGKVSTEAFF
NA | 15 | TRBJ2-3 | NA | TRBV5-4 | TGTGCCAGCAGCTTGGCAGTAACAGACACAGATACGCAGTATTTT | CASSLAVTDTDTQYF
NA | 14 | TRBJ2-6 | NA | TRBV2 | TGTGCCAGCACGAGGTTACCTGGGGCCAACGTCCTGACTTTC | CASTRLPGANVLTF
NA | 13 | TRBJ1-4 | NA | TRBV10-3 | TGTGCCATTACGACAGGACCTAATGAAAAACTGTTTTTT | CAITTGPNEKLFF
NA | 16 | TRBJ2-7 | once | TRBV9 | TGTGCCAGCAGCGTAGGCGACAGACTGTCATCCTACGAGCAGTACTTC | CASSVGDRLSSYEQYF
NA | 13 | TRBJ2-2 | once | TRBV7-3 | TGTGCCAGCGGCCGAGGGCCCTCCGGGGAGCTGTTTTTT | CASGRGPSGELFF
TRBD1 | 17 | TRBJ1-5 | NA | TRBV28 | TGTGCCAGCAGACTAAGATTACAGGGGCTGGGCAATCAGCCCCAGCATTTT | CASRLRLQGLGNQPQHF
NA | 14 | TRBJ1-2 | NA | TRBV5-1 | TGCGCCAGCAGCTTGGATCGGGGGGCGGATGGCTACACCTTC | CASSLDRGADGYTF
TRBD1 | 14 | TRBJ1-1 | NA | TRBV27 | TGTGCCAGCAGTTGGACAGGGATTAGCACTGAAGCTTTCTTT | CASSWTGISTEAFF
NA | 16 | TRBJ1-1 | NA | TRBV27 | TGTGCCAGCAGTGGGGGGTGGGGACGGGAGGACACTGAAGCTTTCTTT | CASSGGWGREDTEAFF
TRBD1 | 15 | TRBJ1-1 | few | TRBV7-3 | TGTGCCAGCAGCTTAGGACAGGGGGCGCCCACTGAAGCTTTCTTT | CASSLGQGAPTEAFF
TRBD2 | 16 | TRBJ2-3 | NA | TRBV7-9 | TGTGCCAGCAGCCCACTAGCGGAGGGGGGCACAGATACGCAGTATTTT | CASSPLAEGGTDTQYF
TRBD1 | 15 | TRBJ2-7 | few | TRBV5-1 | TGCGCCAGCAGACCAAGCGGGACAGGGCCCTACGAGCAGTACTTC | CASRPSGTGPYEQYF
TRBD2 | 14 | TRBJ2-5 | NA | TRBV7-2 | TGTGCCAGCAGCCCGGGACTAGCGCAAGAGACCCAGTACTTC | CASSPGLAQETQYF
NA | 15 | TRBJ2-2 | NA | TRBV7-9 | TGTGCCAGCAGCTTAGGCGGGGCTAGCGACCGGGAGCTGTTTTTT | CASSLGGASDRELFF
TRBD1 | 16 | TRBJ1-2 | NA | TRBV7-3 | TGTGCCAGCAGCTTAGTGGCAGGGGGTTCGTACTATGGCTACACCTTC | CASSLVAGGSYYGYTF
NA | 14 | TRBJ1-1 | NA | TRBV2 | TGTGCCAGCAGCTTACAGGGAGCAAACACTGAAGCTTTCTTT | CASSLQGANTEAFF
NA | 15 | TRBJ2-3 | NA | TRBV9 | TGTGCCAGCAGCGTAGTAACGGCGGGAAGAGATACGCAGTATTTT | CASSVVTAGRDTQYF
NA | 14 | TRBJ2-3 | few | TRBV5-1 | TGCGCCAGCAGCTTGTGGGGGGTCACAGATACGCAGTATTTT | CASSLWGVTDTQYF
NA | 14 | TRBJ1-1 | NA | TRBV11-2 | TGTGCCAGCAGCTTAGAGGGGGGGTACAGAAAAGCTTTCTTT | CASSLEGGYRKAFF
TRBD1 | 16 | TRBJ1-1 | NA | TRBV19 | TGTGCCAGTAGGGACCCAACACCGGGACAGGGGGCTGAAGCTTTCTTT | CASRDPTPGQGAEAFF
TRBD2 | 15 | TRBJ2-5 | NA | TRBV13 | TGTGCCAGCAGCTTAGGCCTAAACGGGGGGGAGACCCAGTACTTC | CASSLGLNGGETQYF
TRBD2 | 16 | TRBJ2-1 | NA | TRBV11-2 | TGTGCCAGCAGCTTAGCTAGCGGGGGTGACTACAATGAGCAGTTCTTC | CASSLASGGDYNEQFF
NA | 15 | TRBJ2-2 | few | TRBV5-1 | TGCGCCAGCAGCGCGGGACAGTTTAACACCGGGGAGCTGTTTTTT | CASSAGQFNTGELFF
NA | 16 | TRBJ2-1 | NA | TRBV29-1 | TGCAGCGTTGAAGGTAGCCCACAGGGCTCCTACAATGAGCAGTTCTTC | CSVEGSPQGSYNEQFF
NA | 16 | TRBJ2-7 | NA | TRBV6-5 | TGTGCCAGCAGTTACTCGGGGGGTTCTAGTAGGGGCGAGCAGTACTTC | CASSYSGGSSRGEQYF
TRBD2 | 13 | TRBJ2-7 | NA | TRBV6-5 | TGTGCCAGCACGCGGGGGACGGTGTACGAGCAGTACTTC | CASTRGTVYEQYF
TRBD1 | 16 | TRBJ2-5 | NA | TRBV9 | TGTGCCAGCAGCCCGCTGAGAGACAGGGATCAAGAGACCCAGTACTTC | CASSPLRDRDQETQYF
TRBD2 | 14 | TRBJ2-5 | NA | TRBV2 | TGTGCCAGCTCTTTGGGGCTAGCGGAAGAGACCCAGTACTTC | CASSLGLAEETQYF
TRBD2 | 15 | TRBJ2-7 | NA | TRBV6-5 | TGTGCCAGCAGTTACGGCGGGAGATCAGGATACGAGCAGTACTTC | CASSYGGRSGYEQYF
NA | 15 | TRBJ1-2 | few | TRBV27 | TGTGCCAGCAGTTTATCCCTTGGAGCTAACTATGGCTACACCTTC | CASSLSLGANYGYTF
NA | 16 | TRBJ2-3 | NA | TRBV5-4 | TGTGCCAGCAGCCCGGTGGGGCTAACTAGCACAGATACGCAGTATTTT | CASSPVGLTSTDTQYF
NA | 14 | TRBJ2-3 | NA | TRBV29-1 | TGCAGCGTTGAAGATAGGGGTGGCGCAGATACGCAGTATTTT | CSVEDRGGADTQYF
TRBD1 | 15 | TRBJ2-7 | NA | TRBV6-1 | TGTGCCAGCACCAGACACGGACAGGGGGCCTACGAGCAGTACTTC | CASTRHGQGAYEQYF
NA | 14 | TRBJ2-7 | NA | TRBV19 | TGTGCCAGTAGTTTGGGGGCCCTATCGGACGAGCAGTACTTC | CASSLGALSDEQYF
NA | 13 | TRBJ2-7 | once | TRBV9 | TGTGCCAGCAGCGTAGTGGACAGCGACCAGCAGTACTTC | CASSVVDSDQQYF
TRBD2 | 16 | TRBJ2-1 | NA | TRBV14 | TGTGCCAGCAGCCCAGAAACTAGCGGGAGGGACAATGAGCAGTTCTTC | CASSPETSGRDNEQFF
NA | 12 | TRBJ1-2 | NA | TRBV28 | TGTGCCAGCAGCGGCAGGGTTGATGGCTACACCTTC | CASSGRVDGYTF
TRBD1 | 15 | TRBJ2-7 | NA | TRBV6-5 | TGTGCCAGCAGTTACTCGGGCAGGGGGCACTACGAGCAGTACTTC | CASSYSGRGHYEQYF
NA | 14 | TRBJ2-7 | NA | TRBV19 | TGTGCCAGTAGTATACAGGTGGGGGGCTACGAGCAGTACTTC | CASSIQVGGYEQYF
TRBD2 | 15 | TRBJ2-7 | NA | TRBV9 | TGTGCCAGCAGCCCCGGGACTACCCGATTCTACGAGCAGTACTTC | CASSPGTTRFYEQYF
TRBD1 | 15 | TRBJ1-1 | NA | TRBV28 | TGTGCCAGCAGTTTCCCGGGACAGGGAAGGACTGAAGCTTTCTTT | CASSFPGQGRTEAFF
TRBD1 | 16 | TRBJ2-1 | few | TRBV5-1 | TGCGCCAGCAGCTCCACCGGGACAGGTGTGTACAATGAGCAGTTCTTC | CASSSTGTGVYNEQFF